Described below is a single T cell receptor (beta chain) sequence and its context. Antigen specificity is unknown. The data were taken from a study of T cells after yellow fever vaccination. TCRdb reprocessed the 5' RACE reads via MiXCR and lists one record per CDR3 protein. This table has some 400,000 distinct CDR3 sequences, 18% appearing once. Regarding the study as a whole: In FACS-sorted repertoires, abundant clonotypes from the bulk population could appear as contaminants. Among primary-vaccination clones, most reappeared after the booster, at just under 98% for CD4 and about 90% for CD8.

The germline CDR1 and CDR2 sequences are MGHRA and YSYEKL. V was trimmed by 4 bases and J by 8 bases, leaving 12 bases between them. The CDR3 consists of 13 residues. The sample in question was PBMCs, obtained before the yellow fever booster vaccination. This chain links TRBV4-1 with TRBJ2-1; no clear D gene. The receptor was isolated from a man younger than 35 who received the YFV17D yellow fever vaccine. CDR3 nucleotide sequence: TGCGCCAGCAGCCGCCAATTTGAGGATGAGCAGTTCTTC. Translation gives CASSRQFEDEQFF.